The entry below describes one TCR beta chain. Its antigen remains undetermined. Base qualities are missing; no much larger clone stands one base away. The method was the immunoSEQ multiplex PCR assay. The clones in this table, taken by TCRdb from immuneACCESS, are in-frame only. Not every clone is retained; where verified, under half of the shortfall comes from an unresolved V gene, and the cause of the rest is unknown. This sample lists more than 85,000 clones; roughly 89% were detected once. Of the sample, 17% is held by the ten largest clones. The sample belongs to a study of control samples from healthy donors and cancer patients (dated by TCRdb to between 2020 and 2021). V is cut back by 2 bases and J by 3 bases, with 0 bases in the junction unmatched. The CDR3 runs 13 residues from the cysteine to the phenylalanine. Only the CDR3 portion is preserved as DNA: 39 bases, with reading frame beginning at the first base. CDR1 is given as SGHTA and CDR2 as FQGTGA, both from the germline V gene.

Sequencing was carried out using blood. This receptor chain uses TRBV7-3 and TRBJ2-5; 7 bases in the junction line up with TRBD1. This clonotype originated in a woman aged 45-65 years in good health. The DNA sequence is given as TGTGCCAGCAGCTTAGACAGGGAAGAGACCCAGTACTTC. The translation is CASSLDREETQYF.